These T cell receptor beta chains were read from a single sample in a study of regulatory T cells in long-lasting Graves disease. TCRdb passed the multiplex PCR reads through MiXCR, listing each CDR3 protein once. The data hold roughly 420,000 distinct CDR3 sequences, with 14% observed a single time. These data were also filed under a second study, of T cells in Graves' hyperthyroidism and ophthalmopathy.

The sequencing used peripheral blood mononuclear cells (PBMCs), collected at new diagnosis, from a patient treated with antithyroid drugs. These receptors all come from a woman between 50 and 59 years old with Graves disease. Both conserved end residues are part of each CDR3. Each record gives: D gene, V gene, clone size, J gene, CDR3 protein, CDR3 DNA. A D gene is named only where the DNA matches it firmly. Expanded clones get a size class; other rows say once, few or many, or leave the size out.

d_gene: TRBD1; v_gene: TRBV10-3; abundance: many; j_gene: TRBJ2-5; CDR3aa: CAIRPGQQETQYF; CDR3nt: TGTGCCATCAGACCGGGACAGCAAGAGACCCAGTACTTC
d_gene: TRBD2; v_gene: TRBV19; abundance: once; j_gene: TRBJ2-5; CDR3aa: CASSSPGLAGVETQYF; CDR3nt: TGTGCCAGTAGCTCTCCGGGACTAGCGGGAGTAGAGACCCAGTACTTC
d_gene: NA; v_gene: TRBV28; abundance: many; j_gene: TRBJ1-2; CDR3aa: CASSFRQTNYGYTF; CDR3nt: TGTGCCAGCAGTTTCCGCCAGACTAACTATGGCTACACCTTC
d_gene: NA; v_gene: TRBV28; abundance: many; j_gene: TRBJ2-1; CDR3aa: CASSLGSRYNEQFF; CDR3nt: TGTGCCAGCAGTTTGGGCAGTCGCTACAATGAGCAGTTCTTC
d_gene: NA; v_gene: TRBV11-2; abundance: many; j_gene: TRBJ1-5; CDR3aa: CASSQVDRTHQPQHF; CDR3nt: TGTGCCAGCAGCCAGGTGGACAGAACCCATCAGCCCCAGCATTTT
d_gene: TRBD1; v_gene: TRBV4-1; abundance: NA; j_gene: TRBJ1-4; CDR3aa: CASSQEGQGAIDEKLFF; CDR3nt: TGCGCCAGCAGCCAAGAAGGACAGGGGGCGATTGATGAAAAACTGTTTTTT
d_gene: NA; v_gene: TRBV7-9; abundance: NA; j_gene: TRBJ2-2; CDR3aa: CASSLVQTNTGELFF; CDR3nt: TGTGCCAGCAGCTTAGTTCAGACTAACACCGGGGAGCTGTTTTTT
d_gene: TRBD1; v_gene: TRBV5-1; abundance: few; j_gene: TRBJ2-5; CDR3aa: CASSDRGGRETQYF; CDR3nt: TGCGCCAGCAGCGACAGGGGTGGACGGGAGACCCAGTACTTC
d_gene: TRBD2; v_gene: TRBV11-2; abundance: many; j_gene: TRBJ2-7; CDR3aa: CASSLRSRDYLGGPVEQYF; CDR3nt: TGTGCCAGCAGCTTACGATCTCGGGACTACCTTGGAGGCCCTGTTGAGCAGTACTTC
d_gene: TRBD1; v_gene: TRBV12-3/TRBV12-4; abundance: few; j_gene: TRBJ2-7; CDR3aa: CASSKGQHQSYEQYF; CDR3nt: TGTGCCAGCAGCAAGGGACAGCACCAATCCTACGAGCAGTACTTC
d_gene: NA; v_gene: TRBV7-3; abundance: many; j_gene: TRBJ2-7; CDR3aa: CASSLFRKDYYEQYF; CDR3nt: TGTGCCAGCAGCTTGTTCAGAAAGGATTACTACGAGCAGTACTTC
d_gene: NA; v_gene: TRBV14; abundance: many; j_gene: TRBJ2-5; CDR3aa: CASSQESQTQYF; CDR3nt: TGTGCCAGCAGCCAGGAATCGCAGACCCAGTACTTC
d_gene: NA; v_gene: TRBV25-1; abundance: few; j_gene: TRBJ2-2; CDR3aa: CASSEYIPGELFF; CDR3nt: TGTGCCAGCAGTGAATATATTCCCGGGGAGCTGTTTTTT
d_gene: NA; v_gene: TRBV12-3/TRBV12-4; abundance: many; j_gene: TRBJ2-5; CDR3aa: CASSSSGHPQETQYF; CDR3nt: TGTGCCAGCAGTTCGTCGGGACACCCTCAAGAGACCCAGTACTTC
d_gene: NA; v_gene: TRBV19; abundance: many; j_gene: TRBJ2-1; CDR3aa: CASGRTALGHGNEQFF; CDR3nt: TGTGCCAGTGGAAGGACAGCCCTCGGGCATGGGAATGAGCAGTTCTTC
d_gene: NA; v_gene: TRBV9; abundance: few; j_gene: TRBJ1-4; CDR3aa: CASSASDSEKLFF; CDR3nt: TGTGCCAGCAGCGCTTCCGACAGCGAAAAACTGTTTTTT
d_gene: NA; v_gene: TRBV30; abundance: few; j_gene: TRBJ1-2; CDR3aa: CAWSVGATGYGYTF; CDR3nt: TGTGCCTGGAGTGTAGGGGCGACAGGCTATGGCTACACCTTC
d_gene: NA; v_gene: TRBV6-5; abundance: many; j_gene: TRBJ2-3; CDR3aa: CASSYIQTTDTQYF; CDR3nt: TGTGCCAGCAGTTACATACAGACCACAGATACGCAGTATTTT
d_gene: NA; v_gene: TRBV27; abundance: NA; j_gene: TRBJ1-2; CDR3aa: CASSLSQDSRVYGYTF; CDR3nt: TGTGCCAGCAGTTTATCGCAGGACAGTAGAGTGTATGGCTACACCTTC
d_gene: TRBD2; v_gene: TRBV2; abundance: NA; j_gene: TRBJ2-3; CDR3aa: CASSASGSGWGTDTQYF; CDR3nt: TGTGCCAGCAGTGCTAGCGGGAGTGGATGGGGCACAGATACGCAGTATTTT
d_gene: NA; v_gene: TRBV7-2; abundance: many; j_gene: TRBJ2-3; CDR3aa: CASSLETGHTQYF; CDR3nt: TGTGCCAGCAGCTTAGAGACAGGCCATACGCAGTATTTT
d_gene: NA; v_gene: TRBV3-1; abundance: NA; j_gene: TRBJ1-5; CDR3aa: CASSQDWPARRNQPQHF; CDR3nt: TGTGCCAGCAGCCAAGATTGGCCAGCTCGTCGGAATCAGCCCCAGCATTTT
d_gene: TRBD1; v_gene: TRBV4-1; abundance: few; j_gene: TRBJ1-1; CDR3aa: CASSRSDRANTEAFF; CDR3nt: TGCGCCAGCAGCCGGAGCGACAGGGCTAACACTGAAGCTTTCTTT
d_gene: TRBD1; v_gene: TRBV7-8; abundance: NA; j_gene: TRBJ1-1; CDR3aa: CASIRTGDSLNTEAFF; CDR3nt: TGTGCCAGCATCCGAACGGGGGACAGCCTGAACACTGAAGCTTTCTTT
d_gene: NA; v_gene: TRBV28; abundance: few; j_gene: TRBJ1-6; CDR3aa: CATSTSSQVSYNSPLHF; CDR3nt: TGTGCCACTTCCACCTCCTCACAGGTCTCCTATAATTCACCCCTCCACTTT
d_gene: NA; v_gene: TRBV5-1; abundance: many; j_gene: TRBJ2-3; CDR3aa: CASSLGSPGSTDTQYF; CDR3nt: TGCGCCAGCAGCTTGGGGAGCCCGGGGAGCACAGATACGCAGTATTTT
d_gene: NA; v_gene: TRBV25-1; abundance: NA; j_gene: TRBJ2-2; CDR3aa: CASSELTAATGELFF; CDR3nt: TGTGCCAGCAGTGAGTTGACAGCCGCCACCGGGGAGCTGTTTTTT
d_gene: NA; v_gene: TRBV20-1; abundance: NA; j_gene: TRBJ2-7; CDR3aa: CSARDPSWGYEQYF; CDR3nt: TGCAGTGCTAGGGACCCCTCATGGGGTTACGAGCAGTACTTC